This T cell receptor (beta chain) was identified during a study of T cell repertoires in aging, cancer and after chemotherapy. TCR beta rearrangements were amplified from peripheral blood genomic DNA. CDR3 length: 14 amino acids. The V end was cut by 7 bases, the J end by 3 bases, with 16 bases between. The germline CDR1 and CDR2 sequences are MNHEY and SMNVEV (reference sequence). Multiplex touch-down PCR with TRB-A/B primers amplified rearranged V-D-J TRB sequences. MiXCR, applied by TCRdb to the multiplex PCR reads, yields one record per CDR3 protein. The sample holds 12,000 or so distinct CDR3 sequences, roughly 32% seen once.

This clonotype was obtained from a human donor in good health. The donor label of this sample is uncertain. V gene TRBV27 combines with J gene TRBJ2-7; no definite D call. Input material: blood. In DNA form, the CDR3 reads TGTGCCAGCATGGCCCGGGTAGGGATCTACGAGCAGTACTTC. It encodes CASMARVGIYEQYF.